Listed below are T cell receptor beta chains from one sample, sequenced in a study of OX40 agonist ivuxolimab in advanced cancers. Measured with immunoSEQ multiplex PCR; TCRdb has only the in-frame clones, and not every one. The table shows roughly 40,000 clones, with roughly 87% occurring only once. The sequencing here drew on CD4+ or CD8+ T cells sorted from blood, taken in a trial of the OX40 agonist ivuxolimab. The receptors were gathered from an adult with an advanced solid tumor such as melanoma, head and neck, liver or kidney cancer. Both conserved end residues are trimmed from each CDR3.

TRBV29-1 SVDKIGVYGYT
TRBV7-8 ASSLYSSGEAGTEAF
TRBV6-4 ASSDGPGAGTDTQY
TRBV9 ASSRSGVLARAGELF
TRBV6-5 ASRSQGADTQY
TRBV6-1 ASSEAGGPNIQY
TRBV2 ASSESSAYYGYT
TRBV6-5 ATGQGRLYNEQF
TRBV19 ASSLWQAETQY
TRBV7-3 ASSSEEGLQY
TRBV6-5 ASSLPWDDNTEAF
TRBV6-5 ASSNEGMNTEAF
TRBV7-6 ASSPDGRATEAF
TRBV11-2 ASSSASRLNTGELF
TRBV6-5 ASSYRRLGAEAF
TRBV19 ATKLQGNQPQH
TRBV5-5 ASSFGTNQPQH
TRBV4-3 ASSGGTGAYEQY
TRBV12-5 ASGIQGLNYGYT
TRBV5-1 ASSSSGTTTSYGYT
TRBV13 ASSSADGISGNTIY
TRBV7-9 ASSPDGVGDYEQY
TRBV23-1 ASSKERDRENTEAF
TRBV11-1 ASSLQGLGTEAF
TRBV7-9 ASSSQVEAF
TRBV15 ATSATLLAGGSYNEQF
TRBV7-3 ASSFTSGGRETQY
TRBV30 AWSVISDTQY
TRBV10-3 ASEGDSDTQY
TRBV6-1 ASSEQGDY
TRBV5-1 ASSQITGPRGPGELF
TRBV5-1 ASSDGGGRDEQY
TRBV19 ASSIAISANTEAF
TRBV10-3 ATGQGSNYGYT
TRBV7-9 ASSATTGENTEAF
TRBV29-1 SVEELGEQY
TRBV29-1 SVYGTSGTSGANVLT